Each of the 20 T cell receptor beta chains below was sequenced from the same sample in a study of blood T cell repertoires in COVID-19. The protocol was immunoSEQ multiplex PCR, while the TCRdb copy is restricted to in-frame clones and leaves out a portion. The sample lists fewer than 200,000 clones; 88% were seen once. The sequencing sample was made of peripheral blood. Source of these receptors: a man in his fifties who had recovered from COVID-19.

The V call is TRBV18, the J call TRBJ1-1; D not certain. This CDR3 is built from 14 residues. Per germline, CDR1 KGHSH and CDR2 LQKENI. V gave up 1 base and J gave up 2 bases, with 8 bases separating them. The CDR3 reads CASSPLALNTEAFF. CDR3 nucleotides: TGTGCCAGCTCACCACTTGCGCTTAACACTGAAGCTTTCTTT.

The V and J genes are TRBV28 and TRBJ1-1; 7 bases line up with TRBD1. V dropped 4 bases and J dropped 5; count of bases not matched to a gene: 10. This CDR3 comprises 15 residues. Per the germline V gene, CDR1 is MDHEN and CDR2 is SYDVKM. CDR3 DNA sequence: TGTGCCAGCAGTTCCGAGGGGGCGGAGAGAACTGAAGCTTTCTTT. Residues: CASSSEGAERTEAFF.

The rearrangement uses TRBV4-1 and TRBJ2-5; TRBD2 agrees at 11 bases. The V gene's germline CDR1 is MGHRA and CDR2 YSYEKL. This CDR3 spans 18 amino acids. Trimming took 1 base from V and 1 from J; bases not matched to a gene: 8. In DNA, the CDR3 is TGCGCCAGCAGCCAAGCGAAAGTAGCGGGGGGGACCCAAGAGACCCAGTACTTC. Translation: CASSQAKVAGGTQETQYF.

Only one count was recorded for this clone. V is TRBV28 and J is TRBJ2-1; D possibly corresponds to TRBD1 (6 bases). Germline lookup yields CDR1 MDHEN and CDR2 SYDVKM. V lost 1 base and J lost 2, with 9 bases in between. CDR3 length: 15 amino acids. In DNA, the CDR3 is TGTGCCAGCAGTTTATTGCAGGGGACCTACAATGAGCAGTTCTTC. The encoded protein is CASSLLQGTYNEQFF.

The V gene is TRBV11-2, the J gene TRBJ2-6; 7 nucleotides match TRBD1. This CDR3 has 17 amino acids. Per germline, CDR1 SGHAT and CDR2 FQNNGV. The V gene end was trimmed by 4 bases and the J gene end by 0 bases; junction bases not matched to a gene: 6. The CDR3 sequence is CASSYEAGGSGANVLTF. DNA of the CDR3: TGTGCCAGCAGCTACGAGGCAGGGGGCTCTGGGGCCAACGTCCTGACTTTC.

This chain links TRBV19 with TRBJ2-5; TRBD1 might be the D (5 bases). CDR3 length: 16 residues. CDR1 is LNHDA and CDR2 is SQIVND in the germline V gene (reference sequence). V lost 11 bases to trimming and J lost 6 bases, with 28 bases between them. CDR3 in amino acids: CASNIRYADTSKTQYF. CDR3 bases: TGTGCCTCTAATATCCGATATGCGGACACCAGCAAGACCCAGTACTTC.

CDR3 protein: CASSERGGTNTEAFF. In nucleotides, the CDR3 is TGTGCCAGCAGTGAACGAGGGGGCACGAACACTGAAGCTTTCTTT. The gene calls are TRBV6-1 and TRBJ1-1, with 7 bases lining up with TRBD1. The V segment lost 2 bases and the J segment 1 base; nucleotides outside the gene matches: 4. This CDR3 has 15 residues. Per the germline V gene, CDR1 is MNHNS and CDR2 is SASEGT.

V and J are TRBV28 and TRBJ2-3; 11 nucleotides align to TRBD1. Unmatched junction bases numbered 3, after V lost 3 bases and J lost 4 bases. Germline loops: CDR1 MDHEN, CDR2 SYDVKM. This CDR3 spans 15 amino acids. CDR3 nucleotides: TGTGCCAGCAGTTTTCCGGGACAGGGGGCAGATACGCAGTATTTT. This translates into CASSFPGQGADTQYF. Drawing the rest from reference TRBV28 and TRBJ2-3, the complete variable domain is DVKVTQSSRYLVKRTGEKVFLECVQDMDHENMFWYRQDPGLGLRLIYFSYDVKMKEKGDIPEGYSVSREKKERFSLILESASTNQTSMYLCASSFPGQGADTQYFGPGTRLTVL.

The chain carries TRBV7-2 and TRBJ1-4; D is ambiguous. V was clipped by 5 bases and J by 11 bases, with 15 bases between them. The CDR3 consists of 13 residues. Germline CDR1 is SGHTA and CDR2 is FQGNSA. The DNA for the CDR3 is TGTGCCAGCAGCATAACCCCCGGGTCCAAACTGTTTTTT. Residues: CASSITPGSKLFF. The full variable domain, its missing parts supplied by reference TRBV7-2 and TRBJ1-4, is GAGVSQSPSNKVTEKGKDVELRCDPISGHTALYWYRQSLGQGLEFLIYFQGNSAPDKSGLPSDRFSAERTGGSVSTLTIQRTQQEDSAVYLCASSITPGSKLFFGSGTQLSVL.

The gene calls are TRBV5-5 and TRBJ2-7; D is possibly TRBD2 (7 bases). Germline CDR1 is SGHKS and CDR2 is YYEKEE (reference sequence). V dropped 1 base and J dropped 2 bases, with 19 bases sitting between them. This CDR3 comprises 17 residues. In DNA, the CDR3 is TGTGCCAGCAGCTTGAATGTAGGGGGAGGGGGAGCCTACGAGCAGTACTTC. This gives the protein CASSLNVGGGGAYEQYF.

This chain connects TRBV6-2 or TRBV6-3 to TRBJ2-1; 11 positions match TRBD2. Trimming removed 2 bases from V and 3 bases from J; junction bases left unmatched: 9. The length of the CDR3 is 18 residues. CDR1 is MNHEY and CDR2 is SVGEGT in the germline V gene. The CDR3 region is CASSYPHQLAGGYNEQFF. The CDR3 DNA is TGTGCCAGCAGTTACCCCCACCAGCTAGCGGGGGGCTACAATGAGCAGTTCTTC.

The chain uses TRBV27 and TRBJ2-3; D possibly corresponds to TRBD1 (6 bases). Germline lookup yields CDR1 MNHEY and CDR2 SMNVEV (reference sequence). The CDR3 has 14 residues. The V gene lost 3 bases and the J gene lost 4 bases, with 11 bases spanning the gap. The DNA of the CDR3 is TGTGCCAGCAGTTTGCGACAGGTTTCAGATACGCAGTATTTT. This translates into CASSLRQVSDTQYF.

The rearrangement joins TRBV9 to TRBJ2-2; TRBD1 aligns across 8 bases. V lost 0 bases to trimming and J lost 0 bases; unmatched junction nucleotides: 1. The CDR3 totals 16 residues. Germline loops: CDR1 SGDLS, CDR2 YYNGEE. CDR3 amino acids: CASSVGTGSNTGELFF. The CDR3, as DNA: TGTGCCAGCAGCGTAGGGACAGGGTCGAACACCGGGGAGCTGTTTTTT.

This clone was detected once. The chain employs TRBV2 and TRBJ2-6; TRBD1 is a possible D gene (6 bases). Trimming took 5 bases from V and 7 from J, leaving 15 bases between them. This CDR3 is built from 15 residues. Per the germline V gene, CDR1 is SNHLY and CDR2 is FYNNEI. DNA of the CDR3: TGTGCCAGCAGTTCTTACAGGGCCGGCGCCAACGTCCTGACTTTC. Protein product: CASSSYRAGANVLTF.

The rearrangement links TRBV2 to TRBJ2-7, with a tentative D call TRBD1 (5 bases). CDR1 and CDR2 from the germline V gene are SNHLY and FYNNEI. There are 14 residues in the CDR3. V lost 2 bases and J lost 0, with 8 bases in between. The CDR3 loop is CASSEQGSSYEQYF. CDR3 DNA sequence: TGTGCCAGCAGTGAACAGGGAAGCTCCTACGAGCAGTACTTC.

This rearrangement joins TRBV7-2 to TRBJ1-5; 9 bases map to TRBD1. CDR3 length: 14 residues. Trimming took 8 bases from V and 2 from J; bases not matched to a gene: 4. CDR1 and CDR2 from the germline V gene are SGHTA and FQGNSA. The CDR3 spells CASQDRGGNQPQHF. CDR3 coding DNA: TGTGCCAGCCAGGACAGGGGCGGCAATCAGCCCCAGCATTTT.

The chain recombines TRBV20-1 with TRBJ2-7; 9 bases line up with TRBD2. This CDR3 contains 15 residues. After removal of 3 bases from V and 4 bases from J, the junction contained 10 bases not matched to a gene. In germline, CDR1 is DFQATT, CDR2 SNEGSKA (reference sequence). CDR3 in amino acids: CSASGTSRGQYEQYF. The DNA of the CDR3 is TGCAGTGCTAGTGGGACTAGCAGAGGACAGTACGAGCAGTACTTC.

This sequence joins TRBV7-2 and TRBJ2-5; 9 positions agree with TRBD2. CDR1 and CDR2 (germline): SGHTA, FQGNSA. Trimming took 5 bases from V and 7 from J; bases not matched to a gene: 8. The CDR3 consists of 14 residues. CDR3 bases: TGTGCCAGCAGCACCGGACTAGCGCTCGGGACCCAGTACTTC. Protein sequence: CASSTGLALGTQYF.

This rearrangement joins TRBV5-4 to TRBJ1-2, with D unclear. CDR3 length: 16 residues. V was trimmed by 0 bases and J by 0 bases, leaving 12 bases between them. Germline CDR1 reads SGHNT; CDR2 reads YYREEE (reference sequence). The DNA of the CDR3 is TGTGCCAGCAGCTTGGCCATGCAGGAAACTAACTATGGCTACACCTTC. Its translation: CASSLAMQETNYGYTF.

CDR3 in amino acids: CATSDSGTPGSGYTF. The CDR3 DNA reads TGTGCCACCAGTGATTCCGGGACACCTGGGAGTGGCTACACCTTC. This chain joins TRBV24-1 and TRBJ1-2; tentatively, D is TRBD1 (6 bases). V shed 2 bases and J shed 7 bases, with 16 bases lying between them. Looked up from germline, CDR1 is KGHDR and CDR2 is SFDVKD. The CDR3 runs to 15 residues.